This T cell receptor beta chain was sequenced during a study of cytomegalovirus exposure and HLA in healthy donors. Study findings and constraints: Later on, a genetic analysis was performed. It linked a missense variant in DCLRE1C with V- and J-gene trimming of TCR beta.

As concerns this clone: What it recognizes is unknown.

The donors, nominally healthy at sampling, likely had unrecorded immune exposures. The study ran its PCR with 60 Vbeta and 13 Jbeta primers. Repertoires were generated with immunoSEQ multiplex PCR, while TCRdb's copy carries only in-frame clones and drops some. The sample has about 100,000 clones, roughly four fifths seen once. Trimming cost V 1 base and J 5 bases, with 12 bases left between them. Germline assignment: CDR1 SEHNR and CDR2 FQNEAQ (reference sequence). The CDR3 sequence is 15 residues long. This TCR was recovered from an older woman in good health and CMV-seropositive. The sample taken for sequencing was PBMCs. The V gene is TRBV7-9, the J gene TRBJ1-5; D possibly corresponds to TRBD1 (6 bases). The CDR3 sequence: CASSLGGTGYQPQHF. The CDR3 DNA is TGTGCCAGCAGCTTAGGGGGCACAGGGTATCAGCCCCAGCATTTT.